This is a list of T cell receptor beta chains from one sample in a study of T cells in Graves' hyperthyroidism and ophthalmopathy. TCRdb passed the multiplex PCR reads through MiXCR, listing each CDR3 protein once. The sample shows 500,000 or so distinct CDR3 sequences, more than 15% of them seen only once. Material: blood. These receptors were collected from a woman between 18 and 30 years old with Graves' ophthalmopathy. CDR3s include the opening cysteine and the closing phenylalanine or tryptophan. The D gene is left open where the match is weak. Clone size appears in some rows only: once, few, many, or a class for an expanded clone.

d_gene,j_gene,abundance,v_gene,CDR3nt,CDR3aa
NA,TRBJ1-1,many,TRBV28,TGTGCCAGCAGTTTAGCGGCAGCGAACACTGAAGCTTTCTTT,CASSLAAANTEAFF
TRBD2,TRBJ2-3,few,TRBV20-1,TGCAGTGCTACCAGACTAGCGGGAGGAACAGATACGCAGTATTTT,CSATRLAGGTDTQYF
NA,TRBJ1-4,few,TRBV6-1,TGTGCCAGCAAAGGGACCAGGACTGCAACTAATGAAAAACTGTTTTTT,CASKGTRTATNEKLFF
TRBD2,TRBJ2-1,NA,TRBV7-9,TGTGCCAGCACCTCCCCCACTAGCGGGAGGGACTACAATGAGCAGTTCTTC,CASTSPTSGRDYNEQFF
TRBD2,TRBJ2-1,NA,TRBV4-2,TGTGCCAGCAGCCAAGCAATAGCGGGAGAATCCTACAATGAGCAGTTCTTC,CASSQAIAGESYNEQFF
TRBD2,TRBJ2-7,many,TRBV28,TGTGCCAGCAGGAGCTTTGCGGGGGCCTACGAGCAGTACTTC,CASRSFAGAYEQYF
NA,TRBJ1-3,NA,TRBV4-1,TGCGCCAGCAGCCAAGTCGCCGGTGGAAACACCATATATTTT,CASSQVAGGNTIYF
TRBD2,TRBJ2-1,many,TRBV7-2,TGTGCCAGCAGCCCCGCCGCTAGCGGGGGGCGCAATGAGCAGTTCTTC,CASSPAASGGRNEQFF
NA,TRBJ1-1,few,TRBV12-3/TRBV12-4,TGTGCCGGCAGTTCCCCCCGGATAAGGACTGAAGCTTTCTTT,CAGSSPRIRTEAFF
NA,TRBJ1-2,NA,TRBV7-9,TGTGCCAGCAGCTATCTACGCCGGGGCCCGGGCGGAGTTAACTATGGCTACACCTTC,CASSYLRRGPGGVNYGYTF
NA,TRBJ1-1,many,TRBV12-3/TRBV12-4,TGTGCCAGCAGTTACAGTCTCTGGGGGGGGGACAACACTGAAGCTTTCTTT,CASSYSLWGGDNTEAFF
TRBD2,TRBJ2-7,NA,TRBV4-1,TGCGCCAGCAGCCAAGTTTTGGCGGGAGCCCCCATCTACGAGCAGTACTTC,CASSQVLAGAPIYEQYF
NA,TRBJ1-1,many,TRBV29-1,TGCAGCGTCGCGAGAAGACAGCCTATGAACACTGAAGCTTTCTTT,CSVARRQPMNTEAFF
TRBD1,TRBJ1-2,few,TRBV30,TGTGCCTGGAGTGAGGGGACAGGGGGCTATGGCTACACCTTC,CAWSEGTGGYGYTF
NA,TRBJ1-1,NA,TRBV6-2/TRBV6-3,TGTGCCAGCAGCTATACAGGGATAGGCACTGAAGCTTTCTTT,CASSYTGIGTEAFF
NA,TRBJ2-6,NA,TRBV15,TGTGCCACCAGCACCAGGGAGCCTGGGGCCAACGTCCTGACTTTC,CATSTREPGANVLTF
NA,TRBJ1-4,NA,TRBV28,TGTGCCAGCAGTTTGCGTCCGGGACATCTGGGTGAAAAACTGTTTTTT,CASSLRPGHLGEKLFF
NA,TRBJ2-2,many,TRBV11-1,TGTGCCAGCAGCTACGGACGGGGTACGAACACCGGGGAGCTGTTTTTT,CASSYGRGTNTGELFF
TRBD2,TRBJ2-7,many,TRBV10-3,TGTGCCACCCGGGAGGAAGACAACTACGAGCAGTACTTC,CATREEDNYEQYF
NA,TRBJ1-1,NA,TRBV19,TGTGCCAGTAGCTTCGGATCAGGGTGGAACACTGAAGCTTTCTTT,CASSFGSGWNTEAFF